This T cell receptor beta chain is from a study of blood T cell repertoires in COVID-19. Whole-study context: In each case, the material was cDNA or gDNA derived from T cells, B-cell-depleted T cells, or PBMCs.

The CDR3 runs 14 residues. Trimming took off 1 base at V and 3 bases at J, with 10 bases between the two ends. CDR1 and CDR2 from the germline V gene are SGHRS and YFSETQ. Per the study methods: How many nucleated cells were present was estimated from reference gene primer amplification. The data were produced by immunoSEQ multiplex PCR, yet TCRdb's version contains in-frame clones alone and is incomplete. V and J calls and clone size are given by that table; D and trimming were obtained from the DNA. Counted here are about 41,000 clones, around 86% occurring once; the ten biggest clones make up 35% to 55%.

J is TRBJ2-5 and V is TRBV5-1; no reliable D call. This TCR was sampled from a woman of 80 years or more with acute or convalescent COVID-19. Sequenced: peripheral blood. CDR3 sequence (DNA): TGCGCCAGCAGCTTGTCGACAACGAAAGAGACCCAGTACTTC. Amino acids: CASSLSTTKETQYF.